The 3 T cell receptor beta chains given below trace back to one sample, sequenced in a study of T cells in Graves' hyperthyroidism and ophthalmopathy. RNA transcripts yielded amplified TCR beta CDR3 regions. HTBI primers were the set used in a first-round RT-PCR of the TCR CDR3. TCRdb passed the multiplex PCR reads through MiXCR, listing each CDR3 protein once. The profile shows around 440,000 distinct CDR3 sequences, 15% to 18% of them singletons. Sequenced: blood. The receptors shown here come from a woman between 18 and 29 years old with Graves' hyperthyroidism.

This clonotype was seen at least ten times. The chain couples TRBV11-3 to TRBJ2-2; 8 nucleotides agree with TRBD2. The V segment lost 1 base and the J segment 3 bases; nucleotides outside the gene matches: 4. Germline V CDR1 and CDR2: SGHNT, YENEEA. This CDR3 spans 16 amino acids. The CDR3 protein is CASSLVLAGDTGELFF. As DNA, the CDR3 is TGTGCCAGCAGCTTAGTCCTAGCGGGTGACACCGGGGAGCTGTTTTTT. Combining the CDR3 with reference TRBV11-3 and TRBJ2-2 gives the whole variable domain EAGVVQSPRYKIIEKKQPVAFWCNPISGHNTLYWYLQNLGQGPELLIRYENEEAVDDSQLPKDRFSAERLKGVDSTLKIQPAELGDSAVYLCASSLVLAGDTGELFFGEGSRLTVL.

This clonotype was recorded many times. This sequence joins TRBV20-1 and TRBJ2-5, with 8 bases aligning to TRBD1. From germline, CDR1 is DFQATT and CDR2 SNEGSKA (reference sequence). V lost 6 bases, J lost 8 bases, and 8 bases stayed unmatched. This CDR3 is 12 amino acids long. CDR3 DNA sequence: TGCAGTGCACCGGACAGGGACAAAACCCAGTACTTC. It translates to CSAPDRDKTQYF.

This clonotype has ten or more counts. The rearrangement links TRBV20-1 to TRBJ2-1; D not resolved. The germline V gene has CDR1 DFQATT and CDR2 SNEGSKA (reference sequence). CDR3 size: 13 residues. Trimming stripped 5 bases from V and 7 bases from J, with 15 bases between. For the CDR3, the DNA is TGCAGTGCTTATCTCCTGCTCGGTAATGAGCAGTTCTTC. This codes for CSAYLLLGNEQFF.